This TCR beta chain was sequenced for a study of beta chain features in type 1 diabetes. V dropped 3 bases and J dropped 5; count of bases not matched to a gene: 4. The length of the CDR3 is 14 residues. Germline loops: CDR1 SGHTA, CDR2 FQGNSA. By sample share, this clone is medium-sized. Expressed TCRB transcripts were sequenced because the entire RNA isolate underwent reverse transcription. Profiled with immunoSEQ multiplex PCR; TCRdb holds only in-frame clones, not every one. The table has around 140,000 clones, around 9.3% seen once; the top ten hold about 1.3%. All of the sorted populations showed purity greater than 98%.

The material sequenced was naive CD4+ T cells from blood. The chain links TRBV7-2 to TRBJ1-5, with 7 bases identical to TRBD1. The TCR was taken from a man aged 18 to 35 in good health. CDR3 DNA sequence: TGTGCCAGCAGCTTGGGTAGGGGGCATCAGCCCCAGCATTTT. It codes for CASSLGRGHQPQHF.